The source of this T cell receptor beta chain is a study of blood T cell repertoires in COVID-19. TCRdb's copy holds only in-frame clones and misses some; the assay was immunoSEQ multiplex PCR. The sample consists of roughly 130,000 clones, roughly 80% of them appearing once. This clone was detected once. Germline V gene data show CDR1 as MGHRA and CDR2 as YSYEKL. The V segment lost 5 bases and the J segment 7 bases; nucleotides outside the gene matches: 6. The CDR3 contains 15 residues. V and J are TRBV4-1 and TRBJ1-6; 9 nucleotides line up with TRBD1. This receptor was identified in a woman over 75 with acute or convalescent COVID-19. The sample comprised peripheral blood. In DNA, the CDR3 is TGCGCCAGCAGCTTCACCGGGACAGGGAATTCACCCCTCCACTTT. It translates to CASSFTGTGNSPLHF.